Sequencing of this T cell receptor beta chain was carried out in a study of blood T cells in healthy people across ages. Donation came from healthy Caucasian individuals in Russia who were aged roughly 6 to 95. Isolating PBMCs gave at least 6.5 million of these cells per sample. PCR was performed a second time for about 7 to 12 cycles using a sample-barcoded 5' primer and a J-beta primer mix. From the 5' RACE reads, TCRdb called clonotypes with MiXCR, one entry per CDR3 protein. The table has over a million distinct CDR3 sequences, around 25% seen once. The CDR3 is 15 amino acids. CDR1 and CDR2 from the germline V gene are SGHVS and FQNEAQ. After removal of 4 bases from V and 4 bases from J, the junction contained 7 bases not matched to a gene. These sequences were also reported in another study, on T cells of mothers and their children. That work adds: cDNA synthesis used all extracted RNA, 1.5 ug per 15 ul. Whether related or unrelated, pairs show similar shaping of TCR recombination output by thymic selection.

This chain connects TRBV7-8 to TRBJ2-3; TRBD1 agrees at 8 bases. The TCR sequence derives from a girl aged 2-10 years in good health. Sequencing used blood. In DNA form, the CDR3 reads TGTGCCAGCAGCTCCGGACAGGGCTTCCCAGATACGCAGTATTTT. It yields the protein CASSSGQGFPDTQYF.